A selection of T cell receptor beta chains follows, all from one sample in a study of OX40 agonist ivuxolimab in advanced cancers. Data came from immunoSEQ multiplex PCR; TCRdb stores just in-frame clones and leaves some out. The sample lists 60,000 to 80,000 clones; 70% to 80% were seen once. The material sequenced was CD4+ or CD8+ T cells sorted from blood, taken in a trial of the OX40 agonist ivuxolimab. The receptors come from an adult with an advanced solid tumor such as melanoma, head and neck, liver or kidney cancer. Each CDR3 is given with its conserved first and last residue. A D gene is named only where the DNA matches it firmly. Clone size is stated in some rows and not others, as once, few, many or a class when expanded.

size: many
D: NA
V: TRBV4-1
J: TRBJ2-7
CDR3: CASSRGTAYEQYF
DNA: TGCGCCAGCAGCCGCGGGACTGCTTACGAGCAGTACTTC

size: NA
D: NA
V: TRBV7-2
J: TRBJ1-6
CDR3: CASSLGGLNSPLHF
DNA: TGTGCCAGCAGCTTAGGGGGGTTGAATTCACCCCTCCACTTT

size: NA
D: NA
V: TRBV5-6
J: TRBJ2-5
CDR3: CASSLQETQYF
DNA: TGTGCCAGCAGCTTACAGGAGACCCAGTACTTC

size: NA
D: NA
V: TRBV4-3
J: TRBJ1-1
CDR3: CASSPTGSAVGTEAFF
DNA: TGCGCCAGCAGCCCAACAGGGTCGGCGGTTGGCACTGAAGCTTTCTTT

size: NA
D: TRBD1
V: TRBV15
J: TRBJ2-5
CDR3: CATSLDRGGTQYF
DNA: TGTGCCACCAGTCTAGACAGGGGAGGGACCCAGTACTTC

size: NA
D: TRBD1
V: TRBV30
J: TRBJ1-5
CDR3: CAWSARGLGNQPQHF
DNA: TGTGCCTGGAGTGCCAGGGGGCTAGGGAATCAGCCCCAGCATTTT

size: NA
D: NA
V: TRBV15
J: TRBJ2-7
CDR3: CATSLPGGEQYF
DNA: TGTGCCACCAGCCTTCCCGGGGGCGAGCAGTACTTC

size: NA
D: NA
V: TRBV27
J: TRBJ2-1
CDR3: CASSLLGNFEQFF
DNA: TGTGCCAGCAGTTTACTTGGGAACTTTGAGCAGTTCTTC

size: NA
D: TRBD1
V: TRBV28
J: TRBJ2-1
CDR3: CARQTGAGPREFF
DNA: TGTGCCAGACAAACAGGGGCAGGGCCCCGCGAGTTCTTC

size: NA
D: NA
V: TRBV6-6
J: TRBJ2-3
CDR3: CASSGTADLQYF
DNA: TGTGCCAGCAGTGGGACGGCGGACCTGCAGTATTTT

size: NA
D: NA
V: TRBV4-2
J: TRBJ2-1
CDR3: CASSQDLREQFF
DNA: TGTGCCAGCAGCCAAGATCTCCGGGAGCAGTTCTTC

size: once
D: NA
V: TRBV6-6
J: TRBJ1-1
CDR3: CASRLDKYTEAFF
DNA: TGTGCCAGCAGATTGGACAAATACACTGAAGCTTTCTTT

size: NA
D: TRBD1
V: TRBV6-5
J: TRBJ2-7
CDR3: CASSYSGQYYEQYF
DNA: TGTGCCAGCAGTTACTCGGGACAGTACTACGAGCAGTACTTC

size: once
D: TRBD1
V: TRBV28
J: TRBJ1-2
CDR3: CASSSSGGYGYTF
DNA: TGTGCCAGCAGTTCCTCAGGGGGCTATGGCTACACCTTC

size: NA
D: TRBD2
V: TRBV10-3
J: TRBJ2-2
CDR3: CAIRDGKAGDTGELFF
DNA: TGTGCCATCAGGGACGGGAAAGCGGGAGACACCGGGGAGCTGTTTTTT

size: NA
D: NA
V: TRBV18
J: TRBJ1-1
CDR3: CASSPQALNTEAFF
DNA: TGTGCCAGCTCACCACAGGCATTGAACACTGAAGCTTTCTTT

size: NA
D: TRBD1
V: TRBV5-4
J: TRBJ2-7
CDR3: CASSSSTGGYEQYF
DNA: TGTGCCAGCAGCTCGTCGACAGGGGGCTACGAGCAGTACTTC

size: NA
D: TRBD2
V: TRBV15
J: TRBJ2-7
CDR3: CATSSSGSAPSYEQYF
DNA: TGTGCCACCTCCTCTAGCGGGTCTGCCCCCTCCTACGAGCAGTACTTC

size: NA
D: NA
V: TRBV9
J: TRBJ2-5
CDR3: CASSADTTYQETQYF
DNA: TGTGCCAGCAGCGCTGACACAACCTACCAAGAGACCCAGTACTTC

size: few
D: NA
V: TRBV10-2
J: TRBJ1-6
CDR3: CASSESVPDSDSPLHF
DNA: TGCGCCAGCAGTGAGTCGGTCCCCGACAGCGATTCACCCCTCCACTTT

size: NA
D: NA
V: TRBV7-3
J: TRBJ1-2
CDR3: CASSLPGLEGYTF
DNA: TGTGCCAGCAGCTTACCGGGGCTCGAAGGCTACACCTTC

size: NA
D: TRBD1
V: TRBV7-2
J: TRBJ1-3
CDR3: CASSLEGALSGNTIYF
DNA: TGTGCCAGCAGCTTAGAGGGGGCACTCTCTGGAAACACCATATATTTT

size: NA
D: TRBD1
V: TRBV4-1
J: TRBJ1-1
CDR3: CASSQGGQGNTEAFF
DNA: TGCGCCAGCAGCCAGGGGGGACAGGGAAACACTGAAGCTTTCTTT

size: once
D: NA
V: TRBV19
J: TRBJ1-5
CDR3: CASSIGIGINQPQHF
DNA: TGTGCCAGTAGTATAGGGATAGGGATCAATCAGCCCCAGCATTTT

size: NA
D: TRBD1
V: TRBV7-2
J: TRBJ2-5
CDR3: CASSTGTAKETQYF
DNA: TGTGCCAGCAGCACCGGGACAGCCAAAGAGACCCAGTACTTC

size: NA
D: NA
V: TRBV5-1
J: TRBJ2-2
CDR3: CASSPREGELFF
DNA: TGCGCCAGCAGCCCCCGCGAGGGGGAGCTGTTTTTT

size: medium-sized
D: TRBD2
V: TRBV7-9
J: TRBJ2-2
CDR3: CASSSTSGRDTGELFF
DNA: TGTGCCAGCAGCTCAACTAGCGGGAGGGATACCGGGGAGCTGTTTTTT

size: NA
D: NA
V: TRBV9
J: TRBJ2-1
CDR3: CASSPHGRLNDEQFF
DNA: TGTGCCAGCAGCCCCCACGGACGATTAAACGATGAGCAGTTCTTC

size: NA
D: NA
V: TRBV27
J: TRBJ2-7
CDR3: CASSPSVSYEQYF
DNA: TGTGCCAGCAGTCCTAGCGTTTCCTACGAGCAGTACTTC

size: NA
D: NA
V: TRBV21-1
J: TRBJ2-2
CDR3: CASYSGTANTGELFF
DNA: TGTGCCAGCTATTCCGGGACGGCCAACACCGGGGAGCTGTTTTTT

size: once
D: NA
V: TRBV5-1
J: TRBJ2-1
CDR3: CASSLNGGSYNEQFF
DNA: TGCGCCAGCAGCTTGAACGGGGGATCCTACAATGAGCAGTTCTTC

size: NA
D: TRBD2
V: TRBV4-2
J: TRBJ2-3
CDR3: CASSPTSGRVSDTQYF
DNA: TGTGCCAGCAGCCCAACTAGCGGGAGGGTCTCAGATACGCAGTATTTT

size: few
D: TRBD1
V: TRBV6-5
J: TRBJ1-2
CDR3: CASSYSTGRGPSGYTF
DNA: TGTGCCAGCAGTTACTCGACGGGCAGGGGGCCAAGTGGCTACACCTTC

size: NA
D: TRBD1
V: TRBV6-1
J: TRBJ2-3
CDR3: CASSEEGQGTDTQYF
DNA: TGTGCCAGCAGTGAAGAGGGACAGGGGACAGATACGCAGTATTTT

size: NA
D: TRBD2
V: TRBV7-8
J: TRBJ2-3
CDR3: CASSRPQAGGPDTQYF
DNA: TGTGCCAGCAGCCGTCCTCAAGCGGGAGGGCCGGATACGCAGTATTTT

size: NA
D: NA
V: TRBV6-6
J: TRBJ1-1
CDR3: CASSYNDGEAFF
DNA: TGTGCCAGCAGTTACAATGACGGCGAAGCTTTCTTT

size: NA
D: TRBD1
V: TRBV7-9
J: TRBJ2-7
CDR3: CASSLDRDREQYF
DNA: TGTGCCAGCAGCTTAGACAGGGACAGAGAGCAGTACTTC

size: NA
D: NA
V: TRBV19
J: TRBJ2-1
CDR3: CASSYLDGHNEQFF
DNA: TGTGCCAGTAGTTATCTAGACGGGCACAATGAGCAGTTCTTC

size: few
D: NA
V: TRBV20-1
J: TRBJ2-7
CDR3: CSAREGYEQYF
DNA: TGCAGTGCTAGAGAAGGGTACGAGCAGTACTTC

size: NA
D: NA
V: TRBV15
J: TRBJ2-7
CDR3: CATSSNDFSSSYEQYF
DNA: TGTGCCACCAGCAGTAACGACTTCTCGAGCTCCTACGAGCAGTACTTC

size: NA
D: TRBD1
V: TRBV18
J: TRBJ2-1
CDR3: CASSPSLGTGNNEQFF
DNA: TGTGCCAGCTCACCCTCCTTGGGGACAGGGAATAATGAGCAGTTCTTC

size: NA
D: TRBD1
V: TRBV7-9
J: TRBJ2-5
CDR3: CASSQGQGDQETQYF
DNA: TGTGCCAGCAGCCAGGGACAGGGAGACCAAGAGACCCAGTACTTC

size: NA
D: NA
V: TRBV28
J: TRBJ1-3
CDR3: CASMGDTIYF
DNA: TGTGCCAGCATGGGGGACACCATATATTTT

size: NA
D: TRBD2
V: TRBV27
J: TRBJ2-1
CDR3: CATSKTSGIYNEQFF
DNA: TGTGCCACCTCAAAGACTAGCGGGATCTACAATGAGCAGTTCTTC

size: NA
D: TRBD1
V: TRBV13
J: TRBJ2-7
CDR3: CASSPGQGFSYEQYF
DNA: TGTGCCAGCAGCCCAGGACAGGGATTTTCCTACGAGCAGTACTTC

size: few
D: NA
V: TRBV6-5
J: TRBJ2-5
CDR3: CASSYQQFEQETQYF
DNA: TGTGCCAGCAGTTACCAACAGTTCGAGCAAGAGACCCAGTACTTC

size: NA
D: NA
V: TRBV30
J: TRBJ1-1
CDR3: CAWTRRSNTEAFF
DNA: TGTGCCTGGACACGCCGTTCGAACACTGAAGCTTTCTTT

size: once
D: TRBD1
V: TRBV18
J: TRBJ2-7
CDR3: CASSPPPGQGRYEQYF
DNA: TGTGCCAGCTCACCACCCCCGGGACAGGGGCGCTACGAGCAGTACTTC

size: NA
D: NA
V: TRBV5-6
J: TRBJ2-7
CDR3: CASSHGTGPYEQYF
DNA: TGTGCCAGCAGCCACGGGACTGGACCCTACGAGCAGTACTTC

size: NA
D: NA
V: TRBV6-5
J: TRBJ1-5
CDR3: CASSAQLNQPQHF
DNA: TGTGCCAGCAGTGCGCAGTTGAATCAGCCCCAGCATTTT

size: NA
D: TRBD2
V: TRBV6-5
J: TRBJ2-3
CDR3: CASRRGGVSDTQYF
DNA: TGTGCCAGCAGGCGGGGGGGCGTCTCAGATACGCAGTATTTT

size: NA
D: TRBD1
V: TRBV9
J: TRBJ1-2
CDR3: CASSVVNFGQGAPFGYGYTF
DNA: TGTGCCAGCAGCGTAGTCAACTTCGGGCAGGGGGCCCCTTTCGGCTATGGCTACACCTTC

size: once
D: TRBD2
V: TRBV6-5
J: TRBJ2-7
CDR3: CASSYSSAGGDYEQYF
DNA: TGTGCCAGCAGTTACTCGAGCGCGGGGGGGGACTACGAGCAGTACTTC